This T cell receptor beta chain was observed in a study of early T cells in non-severe SARS-CoV-2 infection. Regarding the study as a whole: Comparison of clonotypes with VDJdb favored anti-spike CD8 responses while missing private and CD4 specificities.

The CDR3 contains 22 residues. From germline, CDR1 is KGHDR and CDR2 SFDVKD. Unmatched junction bases numbered 22, after V lost 3 bases and J lost 2 bases. A single record per CDR3 protein comes from TCRdb applying MiXCR to the 5' RACE reads. The data contain approximately 97,000 distinct CDR3 sequences, approximately 10% of them singletons. This clonotype was recorded at least ten times. No antigen is known for it. This clonotype was obtained from an adult who was a healthcare worker with PCR-confirmed SARS-CoV-2 infection or an uninfected control (not recorded which). The sample consisted of whole blood, taken at baseline. The chain carries TRBV24-1 and TRBJ2-3; TRBD2 matches at 10 bases. The CDR3, as DNA: TGTGCCACCAGTGATCGATACAGTCGGACTAGCGGAAACATCAATAACACAGATACGCAGTATTTT. It yields the protein CATSDRYSRTSGNINNTDTQYF.